This entry lists 12 T cell receptor beta chains sequenced from one sample in a study of blood T cell repertoires in COVID-19. Generated by immunoSEQ multiplex PCR, the TCRdb table keeps only in-frame clones and is missing some. The sample has under 200,000 clones; roughly 84% are singletons. Material: peripheral blood. The receptors come from a human donor in a cohort sampled during active COVID-19.

The chain is built from TRBV29-1 and TRBJ1-2; 7 bases line up with TRBD1. The CDR3 length is 12 residues. V lost 3 bases and J lost 8; bases outside the gene matches: 6. In germline, CDR1 is SQVTM, CDR2 ANQGSEA. For the CDR3, the DNA is TGCAGCGTTGAGCGACAGGGAGGAGGCTACACCTTC. Protein sequence: CSVERQGGGYTF.

The chain combines TRBV25-1 with TRBJ1-3; D remains ambiguous. The CDR3 has 13 amino acids. V was cut by 6 bases and J by 0 bases, with 6 bases left in between. Germline lookup yields CDR1 MGHDK and CDR2 SYGVNS. The DNA for the CDR3 is TGTGCCAGCAGCGACACCTCTGGAAACACCATATATTTT. This translates into CASSDTSGNTIYF.

As concerns this clone: Other DNA sequences of this sample code for an identical CDR3. The chain joins TRBV7-8 to TRBJ1-5; tentatively, D is TRBD1 (6 bases). CDR3 size: 16 residues. V lost 2 bases and J 1 base, leaving 12 bases between the germline ends. Germline-derived CDR1 and CDR2 are SGHVS and FQNEAQ. CDR3 in amino acids: CASSLTGTASNQPQHF. CDR3 DNA: TGTGCCAGCAGCTTAACAGGGACGGCGAGCAATCAGCCCCAGCATTTT.

This sequence joins TRBV11-2 and TRBJ2-7; a possible D gene is TRBD2 (5 bases). This CDR3 is built from 12 residues. Germline-derived CDR1 and CDR2 are SGHAT and FQNNGV. V was cut by 4 bases and J by 7 bases, with 11 bases left in between. The CDR3 DNA reads TGTGCCAGCAGCTCCTCAGGAGGAGAGCAGTACTTC. It is translated as CASSSSGGEQYF. Based on the CDR3 plus reference TRBV11-2 and TRBJ2-7, the full variable domain is EAGVAQSPRYKIIEKRQSVAFWCNPISGHATLYWYQQILGQGPKLLIQFQNNGVVDDSQLPKDRFSAERLKGVDSTLKIQPAKLEDSAVYLCASSSSGGEQYFGPGTRLTVT.

This clone showed up just a few times. The chain joins TRBV4-2 to TRBJ2-7, with TRBD2 matching 12 bases. The CDR3 consists of 15 residues. The trim removed 1 base at V and 6 bases at J, leaving 4 bases unmatched. Germline V lookup: CDR1 LGHNA, CDR2 YNFKEQ. The DNA for the CDR3 is TGTGCCAGCAGCCAAGGACTAGCGGGAGAAAGCGAGCAGTACTTC. Translating it yields CASSQGLAGESEQYF.

This chain connects TRBV5-6 to TRBJ1-1; a weak D match, TRBD1 (6 bases). V lost 4 bases, J lost 4 bases, and 20 bases lay in between. Germline CDR1 reads SGHDT; CDR2 reads YYEEEE. The CDR3 spans 16 residues. The CDR3 DNA reads TGTGCCAGCAGCCCCGTGGGAAGGGGGTTTGGCACTGAAGCTTTCTTT. It is translated as CASSPVGRGFGTEAFF.

The chain carries TRBV14 and TRBJ2-7; D is uncertain. Per germline, CDR1 SGHDN and CDR2 FVKESK. Trimming left V 6 bases short and J 0 bases short, with 3 bases between. The CDR3 runs 11 residues. Written as DNA, the CDR3 is TGTGCCAGCAGTTACTCCTACGAGCAGTACTTC. Amino acid sequence: CASSYSYEQYF.

The gene calls are TRBV7-2 and TRBJ2-2; D remains unclear. The CDR3 spans 13 residues. V lost 1 base, J lost 7 bases, and 7 bases lay in between. Germline-derived CDR1 and CDR2 are SGHTA and FQGNSA. CDR3 residues: CASSLETGGELFF. CDR3 bases: TGTGCCAGCAGCTTAGAGACTGGCGGGGAGCTGTTTTTT.

For this clone: The same CDR3 is also encoded by other DNA sequences in this sample. The chain links TRBV7-6 to TRBJ2-7; tentative D call: TRBD2 (6 bases). V was trimmed by 3 bases and J by 1 base, leaving 10 bases between them. The CDR3 runs 14 residues. Germline V gives CDR1 SGHVS, CDR2 FNYEAQ. The DNA of the CDR3 is TGTGCCAGCAGCTTGGAGGAGGGATCCTACGAGCAGTACTTC. Amino acid sequence: CASSLEEGSYEQYF.

V gene TRBV14 combines with J gene TRBJ2-7; 12 nucleotides align to TRBD1. The CDR3 sequence is 15 residues long. V lost 3 bases to trimming and J lost 6 bases; unmatched junction nucleotides: 6. Germline CDR1 is SGHDN and CDR2 is FVKESK. CDR3 DNA: TGTGCCAGCAGCCAGAGGGGACAGGGGGCGATCGAGCAGTACTTC. Translation: CASSQRGQGAIEQYF.

This clone was seen only once. The chain is built from TRBV18 and TRBJ2-5, with TRBD2 as a possible D gene (5 bases). The CDR3 length is 13 residues. Germline lookup yields CDR1 KGHSH and CDR2 LQKENI. Trimming stripped 2 bases from V and 4 bases from J, with 8 bases between. The CDR3 DNA is TGTGCCAGCTCACCAGGTCGGGGAGAGACCCAGTACTTC. Amino acids: CASSPGRGETQYF.

V gene TRBV28 combines with J gene TRBJ2-7; 9 nucleotides match TRBD1. The CDR3 runs to 15 residues. The germline V gene encodes CDR1 MDHEN and CDR2 SYDVKM. Germline trimming cut 6 bases from V and 5 bases from J; bases unmatched to any gene: 11. CDR3 residues: CASRPPGQGYHEQYF. The DNA of the CDR3 is TGTGCCAGCAGACCCCCGGGACAGGGTTACCACGAGCAGTACTTC.